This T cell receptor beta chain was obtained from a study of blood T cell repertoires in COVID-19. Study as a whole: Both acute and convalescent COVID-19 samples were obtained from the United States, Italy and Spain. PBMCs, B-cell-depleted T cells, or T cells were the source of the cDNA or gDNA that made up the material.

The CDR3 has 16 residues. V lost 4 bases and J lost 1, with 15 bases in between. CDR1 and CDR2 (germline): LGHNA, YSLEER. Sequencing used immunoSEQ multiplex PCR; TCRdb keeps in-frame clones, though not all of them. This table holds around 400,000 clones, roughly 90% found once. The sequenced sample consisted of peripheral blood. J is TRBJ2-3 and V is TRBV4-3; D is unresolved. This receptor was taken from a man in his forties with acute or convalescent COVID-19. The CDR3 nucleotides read TGCGCCAGCAGCCCGGTCTCGGCGGTGGGCACAGATACGCAGTATTTT. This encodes CASSPVSAVGTDTQYF.